This T cell receptor beta chain appears in the sequencing data of a study of T cell responses to AZD1222 COVID-19 vaccine. With V trimmed by 0 bases and J by 1 base, 2 bases remained unmatched. The V gene's germline CDR1 is MNHEY and CDR2 SVGAGI. The length of the CDR3 is 15 residues. Assay: immunoSEQ multiplex PCR; the TCRdb copy retains only in-frame clones and omits some. Of 120,000 or so clones in the sample, roughly 87% were seen once. For this clone: The antigen remains unidentified.

Study observations and caveats: In a largely white British group with more females than males, clonal diversity was possibly underestimated. Spike-specific TCR breadth and depth were elevated following two AZD1222 doses. Only six or seven AZD1222 recipients tested seropositive at baseline.

This sequence originates from an adult in good health. The genes are TRBV6-5 and TRBJ1-1; 7 bases are a match to TRBD1. The material was peripheral blood, obtained on day 0 of AZD1222 vaccination. This CDR3 reads CASSYSGQSNTEAFF. The CDR3 DNA reads TGTGCCAGCAGTTACTCGGGACAGTCGAACACTGAAGCTTTCTTT.